What follows are 16 T cell receptor beta chains derived from one specimen sequenced in a study of CD8+CD57+ T cells in acquired aplastic anemia. Individuals selected for sequencing had exhibited CD8+CD57+ cell expansion on flow cytometry. TCR beta VDJ and CDR3 profiles were obtained from a genomic DNA template. MiXCR, applied by TCRdb to the reads, yields one record per CDR3 protein. The sample lists 180,000 or so distinct CDR3 sequences, roughly 50% occurring once. Sequencing used sorted CD4+, CD8+, or CD8+CD57+ T cells (not recorded which) from PBMCs. Receptor source: a human donor with aplastic anemia.

The V gene is TRBV20-1, the J gene TRBJ2-7; D might be TRBD1 or TRBD2, each matching 6 bases. Germline V gives CDR1 DFQATT, CDR2 SNEGSKA (reference sequence). This CDR3 contains 15 residues. Trimming removed 5 bases from V and 3 bases from J, with 20 bases in between. CDR3 nucleotide sequence: TGCAGTGCTTCCCCGGGGTGGGGGGCGGACTACGAGCAGTACTTC. This encodes CSASPGWGADYEQYF.

This clonotype came up many times. The J gene is TRBJ2-5, the V gene TRBV20-1; D assignment may be TRBD1 or TRBD2 (5 bases each). Trimming took 6 bases from V and 5 from J, leaving 16 bases between them. CDR1 DFQATT and CDR2 SNEGSKA come from the germline V gene (reference sequence). The CDR3 has 13 amino acids. The CDR3 sequence: CSALGTSRETQYF. DNA for the CDR3: TGCAGTGCCCTGGGGACGTCGCGGGAGACCCAGTACTTC.

This clonotype showed up just a few times. The chain is built from TRBV10-2 and TRBJ2-3, with 10 bases matching TRBD1. The CDR3 runs 15 residues. With 4 bases clipped from V and 3 bases from J, the junction kept 4 bases outside the gene matches. Germline V gene lookup returns CDR1 WSHSY and CDR2 SAAADI. CDR3 sequence: CASSGDRGPTDTQYF. The CDR3 nucleotides read TGCGCCAGCAGTGGGGACAGGGGACCTACAGATACGCAGTATTTT.

This clonotype was recorded at least ten times. The chain recombines TRBV6-1 with TRBJ2-7; TRBD2 might be the D (7 bases). Per the germline V gene, CDR1 is MNHNS and CDR2 is SASEGT. This CDR3 is 14 amino acids long. V lost 5 bases, J lost 1 base, and 12 bases lay in between. The CDR3: CASSPGGLSYEQYF. The DNA of the CDR3 is TGTGCCAGCAGTCCGGGGGGCCTTTCCTACGAGCAGTACTTC.

Concerning this clonotype: This CDR3 is missing its conserved last phenylalanine or tryptophan, likely due to a read error. The chain joins TRBV28 to TRBJ1-1; perhaps TRBD1 as D (6 bases). The CDR3 loop spans 15 amino acids. Trimming removed 5 bases from V and 0 bases from J, with 13 bases in between. From germline, CDR1 is MDHEN and CDR2 SYDVKM. The CDR3 spells CASSRQGPLNTEAFS. CDR3 sequence (DNA): TGTGCCAGCAGTAGGCAGGGGCCCCTGAACACTGAAGCTTTCTCT.

This clonotype was seen only a few times. This chain uses TRBV2 with TRBJ2-7; TRBD2 matches 12 bases. The CDR3 totals 15 residues. Per the germline V gene, CDR1 is SNHLY and CDR2 is FYNNEI. V was pared by 4 bases and J by 2 bases, with 3 bases of the junction left unmatched. The CDR3 sequence is CASSGPSGGAYEQYF. CDR3 DNA sequence: TGTGCCAGCAGTGGGCCTAGCGGGGGGGCCTACGAGCAGTACTTC.

This clonotype has at least ten counts. The V and J genes are TRBV29-1 and TRBJ1-2, with D unresolved. The CDR3 extends over 15 amino acids. With 4 bases removed from V and 2 bases from J, the gap between germline ends came to 17 bases. The V gene's germline CDR1 is SQVTM and CDR2 ANQGSEA. This CDR3 reads CSVVLGKDSNYGYTF. In nucleotides, the CDR3 is TGCAGCGTTGTGTTAGGGAAGGATTCCAACTATGGCTACACCTTC. The full variable domain, rest sourced from reference TRBV29-1 and TRBJ1-2, is SAVISQKPSRDICQRGTSLTIQCQVDSQVTMMFWYRQQPGQSLTLIATANQGSEATYESGFVIDKFPISRPNLTFSTLTVSNMSPEDSSIYLCSVVLGKDSNYGYTFGSGTRLTVV.

The chain has TRBV5-4 and TRBJ1-2; D unresolved. CDR3 length equals 13 residues. V was pared by 9 bases and J by 6 bases, with 18 bases between. Germline-derived CDR1 and CDR2 are SGHNT and YYREEE (reference sequence). The CDR3 sequence is CAIRSSGTDGYTF. DNA for the CDR3: TGTGCCATCCGGTCCAGCGGCACAGATGGCTACACCTTC.

Ten or more counts support this clonotype. This chain links TRBV3-1 with TRBJ2-2; maybe TRBD1 (6 bases). This CDR3 comprises 14 residues. V dropped 2 bases and J dropped 8 bases, with 12 bases sitting between them. The germline V gene has CDR1 LGHDT and CDR2 YNNKEL (reference sequence). For the CDR3, the DNA is TGTGCCAGCAGCCAACTAAGGGGGTCGGGGGAGCTGTTTTTT. This encodes CASSQLRGSGELFF. Complete variable domain (other parts from reference TRBV3-1 and TRBJ2-2): DTAVSQTPKYLVTQMGNDKSIKCEQNLGHDTMYWYKQDSKKFLKIMFSYNNKELIINETVPNRFSPKSPDKAHLNLHINSLELGDSAVYFCASSQLRGSGELFFGEGSRLTVL.

This clonotype was seen just once. The chain uses TRBV29-1 and TRBJ2-3; no firm D call. The CDR3 covers 13 residues. Germline V gene sequence: CDR1 SQVTM, CDR2 ANQGSEA. The germline V and J ends were trimmed by 1 base and 0 bases, with 5 bases remaining between them. The CDR3 protein is CSVEGQSTDTQYF. The CDR3 DNA is TGCAGCGTTGAAGGGCAGAGCACAGATACGCAGTATTTT.

At least ten counts were recorded for this clonotype. V usage is TRBV5-6 and J usage is TRBJ2-7; 8 bases align to TRBD2. Losses at the gene ends were 4 bases for V and 3 bases for J; bases not matched to a gene: 9. There are 15 residues in the CDR3. In germline, CDR1 is SGHDT, CDR2 YYEEEE. This CDR3 reads CASSTPGGGNYEQYF. The CDR3 coding sequence is TGTGCCAGCAGCACACCGGGGGGGGGCAACTACGAGCAGTACTTC.

The rearrangement uses TRBV19 and TRBJ2-2; D assignment may be TRBD1 or TRBD2 (5 bases each). Per germline, CDR1 LNHDA and CDR2 SQIVND (reference sequence). CDR3 length: 15 amino acids. The ends were cut back, 4 bases at V and 7 bases at J, with 16 bases in the middle. The CDR3 protein is CASSNSGTEIGELFF. The DNA for the CDR3 is TGTGCCAGTAGTAACTCAGGGACCGAGATCGGGGAGCTGTTTTTT.

CDR3 DNA sequence: TGTGCCACCATTCGGGGGGGAGATGAAAAACTGTTTTTT. It translates to CATIRGGDEKLFF. The chain uses TRBV28 and TRBJ1-4; a weak D match, TRBD1 (5 bases). The CDR3 covers 13 residues. V was pared by 10 bases and J by 6 bases, with 15 bases between. Germline V CDR1 and CDR2: MDHEN, SYDVKM. The whole variable domain, filled in from reference TRBV28 and TRBJ1-4, reads DVKVTQSSRYLVKRTGEKVFLECVQDMDHENMFWYRQDPGLGLRLIYFSYDVKMKEKGDIPEGYSVSREKKERFSLILESASTNQTSMYLCATIRGGDEKLFFGSGTQLSVL.

The chain recombines TRBV3-1 with TRBJ1-2; D is uncertain. The CDR3 length is 11 residues. CDR1 is LGHDT and CDR2 is YNNKEL in the germline V gene (reference sequence). Trimming left V 3 bases short and J 7 bases short, with 6 bases between. The CDR3 nucleotides are TGTGCCAGCAGCCATGATGCTGGCTACACCTTC. This sequence encodes CASSHDAGYTF.

The table lists this clonotype with many counts. The chain combines TRBV5-1 with TRBJ2-2; the match to TRBD2 covers 9 bases. This CDR3 is 16 amino acids long. In germline, CDR1 is SGHRS, CDR2 YFSETQ. The V gene end was trimmed by 4 bases and the J gene end by 5 bases; junction bases not matched to a gene: 9. CDR3 nucleotides: TGCGCCAGCAGCCGCGTAGCGGGAGATAGGACCGGGGAGCTGTTTTTT. It codes for CASSRVAGDRTGELFF.

V gene TRBV10-3 combines with J gene TRBJ1-1; the match to TRBD1 covers 8 bases. Per the germline V gene, CDR1 is ENHRY and CDR2 is SYGVKD. The CDR3 totals 12 residues. The J segment lost 12 bases and the V segment lost 7 bases, leaving 10 bases of the junction unmatched. This CDR3 is CAIMPGTGRPFF. Here the CDR3 DNA reads TGTGCCATCATGCCCGGGACAGGTAGACCTTTCTTT.